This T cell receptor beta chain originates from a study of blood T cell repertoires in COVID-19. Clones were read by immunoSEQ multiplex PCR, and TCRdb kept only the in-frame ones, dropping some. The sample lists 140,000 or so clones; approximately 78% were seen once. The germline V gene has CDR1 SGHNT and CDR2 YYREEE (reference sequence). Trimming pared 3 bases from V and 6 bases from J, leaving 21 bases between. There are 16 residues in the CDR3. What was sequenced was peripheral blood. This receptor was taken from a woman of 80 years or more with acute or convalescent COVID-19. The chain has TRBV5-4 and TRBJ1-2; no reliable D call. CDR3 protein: CASSSPTPNPRNGYTF. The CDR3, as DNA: TGTGCCAGCAGCTCACCAACACCAAATCCTCGCAATGGCTACACCTTC.